This TCR beta chain was profiled in a study of PD-1 blockade in classical Hodgkin lymphoma (dated by TCRdb to the early 2020s). Regarding the research as a whole: Nivolumab dosing was 3 mg/kg intravenously every 2 weeks, continuing until either disease progression or unacceptable toxicity. To define a peripheral blood immune signature of response to PD-1 blockade in classical Hodgkin lymphoma, the study combined TCR beta sequencing with CyTOF.

Genomic DNA was extracted with the Qiagen DNeasy kit from unsorted PBMCs and from negatively selected CD4+ and CD8+ fractions. TCR beta CDR3 regions were subjected to amplification by immunoSEQ multiplex PCR with primers that anneal to V and J segments. A synthetic immune receptor repertoire was used to minimize amplification bias, and remaining bias was computationally removed after sequencing. Under the source paper's analysis protocol: Repertoire diversity was quantified as the Shannon entropy index using custom Python scripts. Unsorted, CD4+ and CD8+ repertoires were analyzed separately, except in combined analyses where CD4+ and CD8+ sequences were merged in silico. A clone counted as expanded when the clone's frequency after treatment rose at least 2-fold relative to C1D1, and clones undetected at baseline were given a pseudocount of 0.5. Clones with 0 or 1 copy at C1D1 were defined as singleton clones, while clones with 2 or more copies were defined as non-singleton clones. Clones expanded in unsorted samples were assigned a CD4+, CD8+ or unknown annotation through matching of protein sequences in sorted samples from the same patient. Diversity changes from C1D1 to C4D1 were tested in paired samples using Wilcoxon tests. As stored in TCRdb, this immuneACCESS dataset retains in-frame rearrangements with V and J assigned. A fraction of the clones does not appear; measured against another copy, unresolved V genes explain less than half of the discrepancy, and the remainder lacks a known reason. For V, J and clone size, that table is used; D and trimming come from the DNA. The sample table contains fewer than 100,000 clones; only one count was recorded for 80% to 95% of them. The ten largest clones represent 2.5% to 3.5% of the sample.

Results and caveats for the whole study, not just this receptor: Baseline TCR diversity was reported to be lower in newly diagnosed patients than in healthy donors and to be lower still in relapsed/refractory patients. A significant rise by C4D1 was seen in CD4+ but not CD8+ TCR diversity (p=0.0027 vs p=0.16), with the rise being most apparent in complete responders (p=0.02). Trial patients achieving complete response had baseline diversity similar to newly diagnosed patients, whereas partial responders and progressors had significantly lower diversity. Only a single clinical trial cohort was studied, and what caused the repertoire differences, possibly disease activity or prior therapy, remained undefined. Patients starting nivolumab less than 1 year after ASCT had lower diversity and were excluded from later analyses to avoid confounding by immune reconstitution.

The time point label here, explained by the study, means: cycle 1 day 1 (C1D1), immediately before nivolumab initiation. Relapse after autologous stem cell transplantation had occurred in all trial patients, and cohorts A, B and C were distinguished by prior brentuximab vedotin exposure. A total of 50 to 70 patients with relapsed/refractory classical Hodgkin lymphoma made up the trial cohort, and each patient's best overall response was complete response, partial response or progressive disease. In the multi-cohort phase II CheckMate 205 trial, trial patients received single-agent nivolumab. An independent review committee assessed best overall response using the 2007 International Working Group response criteria. PBMCs from the trial were collected at three points: immediately before nivolumab initiation (C1D1), and during therapy at cycle 2 day 1 and cycle 4 day 1. Peripheral blood was collected in 8 mL Vacutainer Cell Preparation Tubes, from which PBMCs were isolated by centrifugation and then cryopreserved.

On this clone itself: Its antigen is unknown. It has no much larger one-base neighbor in the sample; base qualities were not kept.

Spanning cysteine to phenylalanine, the CDR3 consists of 15 amino acids. CDR3 DNA is the only sequence kept; it has 45 bases, read in frame from the first base. Via the germline V gene, CDR1 is KGHSH and CDR2 LQKENI. The trim is 2 bases for V and 2 bases for J, with a gap of 12 bases between the germline ends. This material consisted of peripheral blood mononuclear cells (PBMCs), taken at baseline. The sequence came from a human donor with classical Hodgkin lymphoma. The V gene is TRBV18 and the J gene is TRBJ1-2; the D gene remains uncertain. The DNA is TGTGCCAGCTCACCAGGTCAACAGCTAAACTATGGCTACACCTTC. It encodes CASSPGQQLNYGYTF.